One T cell receptor (beta chain) is described in this entry. Its specificity is unknown. This sample was included in a study of blood T cells in healthy people across ages. Overall study findings and caveats: The unknown donor CMV status may have confounded expanded clonotype changes. It was not possible, with unsorted PBMCs, to conclusively compare naive and antigen-experienced cells.

Trimming removed 4 bases from V and 4 bases from J; junction bases left unmatched: 6. CDR3 size: 16 residues. Germline lookup yields CDR1 SGHRS and CDR2 YFSETQ. Isolation per sample recovered at least 6.5 million PBMCs. A second PCR, run for about 6 to 12 cycles, used a sample-barcoded 5' primer plus a J-beta primer mix. TCRdb analysed the 5' RACE reads with MiXCR anew, one entry per CDR3 protein. Among about 720,000 distinct CDR3 sequences listed, about a fifth were seen once. This TCR came from a man in his 70s in good health. Sequencing was performed on blood. This chain links TRBV5-1 with TRBJ2-1, with 12 bases identical to TRBD2. In DNA form, the CDR3 reads TGCGCCAGCAGCCCGTCGACTAGCGGGGGTTACAATGAGCAGTTCTTC. Translation: CASSPSTSGGYNEQFF.